The text below deals with one T cell receptor (beta chain). This CDR3 comprises 16 residues. CDR1 and CDR2 (germline): SGHVS, FQNEAQ. V was cut by 2 bases and J by 4 bases, with 14 bases left in between. In the study's own analysis: By means of reference gene primer amplification, nucleated cell counts were estimated. TCRdb's copy holds only in-frame clones and misses some; the assay was immunoSEQ multiplex PCR. Clone size and the V and J calls come from that table; the DNA yielded D and trimming. This sample carries around 170,000 clones, around 87% of them seen once, and the ten largest clones take around 0.5%. This specimen comes from a study of blood T cell repertoires in COVID-19. Study-level background: The cDNA or gDNA used as material had been derived from T cells, B-cell-depleted T cells, or PBMCs.

The sequence was obtained from a man between 60 and 70 years old with COVID-19, enrolled during active disease. Sequencing was carried out using peripheral blood. The rearrangement links TRBV7-8 to TRBJ2-2; maybe TRBD2 (6 bases). The chain's CDR3 is CASSLMRRAGTGELFF. CDR3 nucleotides: TGTGCCAGCAGCTTAATGCGGAGGGCGGGCACCGGGGAGCTGTTTTTT.